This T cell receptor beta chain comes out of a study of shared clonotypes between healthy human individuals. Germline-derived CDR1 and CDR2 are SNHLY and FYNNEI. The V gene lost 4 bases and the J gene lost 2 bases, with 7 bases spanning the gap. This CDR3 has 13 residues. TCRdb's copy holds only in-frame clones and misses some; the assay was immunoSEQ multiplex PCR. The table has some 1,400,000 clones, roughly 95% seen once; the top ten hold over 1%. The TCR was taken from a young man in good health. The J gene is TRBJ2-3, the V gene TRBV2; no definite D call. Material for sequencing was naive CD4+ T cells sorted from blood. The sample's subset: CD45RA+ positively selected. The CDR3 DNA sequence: TGTGCCAGCAGTGTAGCTTCCACAGATACGCAGTATTTT. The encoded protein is CASSVASTDTQYF.